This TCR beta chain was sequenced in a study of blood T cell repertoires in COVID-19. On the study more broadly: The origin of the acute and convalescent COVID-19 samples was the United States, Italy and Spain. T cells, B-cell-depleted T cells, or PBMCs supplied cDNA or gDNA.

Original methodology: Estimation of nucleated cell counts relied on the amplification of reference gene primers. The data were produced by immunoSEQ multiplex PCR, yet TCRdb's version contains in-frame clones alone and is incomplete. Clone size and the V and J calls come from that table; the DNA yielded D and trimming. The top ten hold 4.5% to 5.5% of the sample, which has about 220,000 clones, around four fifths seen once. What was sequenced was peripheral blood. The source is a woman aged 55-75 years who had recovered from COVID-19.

The DNA of the CDR3 is TGTGCCAGCAGCTTAGCCGTCGCGGGGGCCGGCACAGATACGCAGTATTTT. It codes for CASSLAVAGAGTDTQYF. The chain combines TRBV7-6 with TRBJ2-3; maybe TRBD2 (7 bases). The V end was cut by 0 bases, the J end by 1 base, with 14 bases between. Germline V CDR1 and CDR2: SGHVS, FNYEAQ. The CDR3 has 17 amino acids. Based on the CDR3 plus reference TRBV7-6 and TRBJ2-3, the full variable domain is GAGVSQSPRYKVTKRGQDVALRCDPISGHVSLYWYRQALGQGPEFLTYFNYEAQQDKSGLPNDRFSAERPEGSISTLTIQRTEQRDSAMYRCASSLAVAGAGTDTQYFGPGTRLTVL.